The clone carrying this T cell receptor (beta chain) was seen only a few times. Its specificity is unknown. The data belong to a study of blood T cells in healthy people across ages. PCR was performed a second time for about 6 to 12 cycles using a sample-barcoded 5' primer and a J-beta primer mix. TCRdb re-derived calls from the 5' RACE reads in MiXCR, one entry per CDR3 protein. This table has some 1.6 million distinct CDR3 sequences, about 35% appearing once. Isolated PBMCs totaled at least 6 million in each sample. General study results and limits: Lack of knowledge of donor CMV status possibly confounded expanded clonotype changes. Fewer expanded clones and more diversity marked long-lived versus aged donors. Any conclusive comparison of naive versus antigen-experienced cells was prevented by using unsorted PBMCs.

V shed 3 bases and J shed 0 bases, with 14 bases lying between them. CDR1 SGHRS and CDR2 YFSETQ come from the germline V gene. The CDR3 totals 16 residues. The sample comprised blood. The V and J genes are TRBV5-1 and TRBJ2-3; D might be TRBD2 (5 bases). This TCR was sampled from a woman under 40 in good health. In nucleotides, the CDR3 is TGCGCCAGCAGCTCATCCCGGGGATTAAGCACAGATACGCAGTATTTT. As protein: CASSSSRGLSTDTQYF.